The T cell receptor beta chain under discussion was sequenced for a study of spatial heterogeneity in lung cancer. Findings and limits, study-wide: Ubiquitous expanded tumor TCRs appeared in blood more at resection than follow-up.

V gave up 6 bases and J gave up 1 base, with 6 bases separating them. Germline lookup yields CDR1 LGHNA and CDR2 YSLEER. The CDR3 length is 13 residues. Via MiXCR, TCRdb re-called the 5' RACE reads, giving one row per CDR3 protein. The table records 110,000 or so distinct CDR3 sequences, 10% to 11% of them present only once. As for this clonotype: Its antigen is not known.

Time point: blood at routine non-recurrence follow-up after resection. The J gene is TRBJ2-2, the V gene TRBV4-3, with D hard to call. Sequenced here: PBMCs, sampled at follow-up. This receptor was obtained from a female donor with early-stage non-small cell lung cancer. Here the CDR3 reads CASRWGNTGELFF. Written as DNA, the CDR3 is TGCGCCAGCAGATGGGGGAACACCGGGGAGCTGTTTTTT.